This TCR beta chain was identified in a study of Ad26.COV2.S vaccination and SARS-CoV-2 variants. Across the study: A participant enrolled in the COV1001 Ad26.COV2.S trial arm provided the sample.

Treatment indicated: around 19 received Ad26.COV2.S at low or high dose, single or two shots; about 5 received placebo; per-sample allocation not given. Specimens were obtained on day 63 following the first vaccine or placebo injection. Produced via immunoSEQ multiplex PCR; TCRdb's table is partial and in-frame only. Here the sample spans around 300,000 clones, 75% to 90% being singletons. The CDR3 has 11 residues. Germline V gene sequence: CDR1 SQVTM, CDR2 ANQGSEA. V lost 4 bases and J lost 4, with 7 bases in between. The chain links TRBV29-1 to TRBJ1-1; D uncertain. The receptor was derived from a person aged 18-60 years who received the Ad26.COV2.S COVID-19 vaccine or a placebo. Here the sequenced sample was peripheral blood, taken in a trial of Ad26.COV2.S vaccine versus placebo. The chain's CDR3 is CSVGKGTEAFF. The DNA for the CDR3 is TGCAGCGTTGGCAAGGGCACTGAAGCTTTCTTT.